These T cell receptor beta chains were read from a single sample in a study of metastatic and nonmetastatic thyroid tumors. TCRdb re-called clones from the PCR reads using MiXCR. The sample shows about 21,000 clones, 18% of them seen only once. The sequencing input was blood. The source is a male donor with papillary thyroid cancer or a benign thyroid nodule (not recorded which). Some clones in this sample may be carry-over from other donors' samples. The CDR3 runs from the conserved cysteine through the conserved F or W. The D gene is left open where the match is weak. Size is omitted from some rows. Given values are once, few, many or a class for expanded clones.

j_gene | abundance | v_gene | d_gene | CDR3aa | CDR3nt
TRBJ1-1 | many | TRBV18 | . | CASSPAGTNTEAFF | TGTGCCAGCTCACCAGCAGGGACAAACACTGAAGCTTTCTTT
TRBJ2-5 | . | TRBV6-1 | . | CASGVHHGSRETQYF | TGTGCCAGCGGTGTCCATCATGGGTCACGGGAGACCCAGTACTTC
TRBJ2-7 | many | TRBV3-1 | . | CASSQDPRELRKQYF | TGTGCCAGCAGCCAAGATCCCCGGGAACTAAGGAAGCAGTACTTC
TRBJ2-5 | many | TRBV27 | TRBD1 | CASRPWGGTGGGETQYF | TGTGCCAGCAGGCCCTGGGGGGGGACAGGGGGAGGAGAGACCCAGTACTTC
TRBJ1-1 | . | TRBV5-6 | TRBD1 | CASSSLGQGENTEAFF | TGTGCCAGCAGCTCGCTGGGACAGGGAGAAAACACTGAAGCTTTCTTT
TRBJ1-1 | . | TRBV30 | . | CAWQQGFTEAFF | TGTGCCTGGCAACAGGGTTTCACTGAAGCTTTCTTT
TRBJ1-1 | many | TRBV19 | TRBD1 | CATDRGGNTEAFF | TGTGCCACCGACAGGGGTGGGAACACTGAAGCTTTCTTT
TRBJ2-5 | many | TRBV20-1 | . | CSARVYGGQEKTQYF | TGCAGTGCTAGAGTTTACGGGGGGCAGGAAAAGACCCAGTACTTC
TRBJ2-7 | . | TRBV20-1 | TRBD1 | CSATRDSYEQYF | TGCAGTGCTACCCGGGACAGCTACGAGCAGTACTTC
TRBJ1-1 | many | TRBV5-5 | TRBD1 | CASSFTLTGYTEAFF | TGTGCCAGCAGCTTTACCCTGACAGGGTACACTGAAGCTTTCTTT
TRBJ2-6 | few | TRBV27 | . | CASSWGVAGANVLTF | TGTGCCAGCAGTTGGGGGGTAGCTGGGGCCAACGTCCTGACTTTC
TRBJ2-1 | many | TRBV7-9 | TRBD2 | CASSFISGYNEQFF | TGTGCCAGCAGCTTTATTAGCGGGTACAATGAGCAGTTCTTC
TRBJ2-7 | . | TRBV11-2 | . | CASSPRGYEQHF | TGTGCCAGCAGCCCCCGGGGCTACGAGCAACACTTC
TRBJ1-2 | many | TRBV20-1 | TRBD1 | CSAPAVVGGPNGYTF | TGCAGTGCCCCCGCTGTCGTAGGGGGCCCCAATGGCTACACCTTC
TRBJ2-7 | . | TRBV6-7 | . | CASSYSGADEQYF | TGTGCCAGCAGTTACTCAGGGGCGGACGAGCAGTACTTC
TRBJ1-1 | many | TRBV4-2 | TRBD1 | CASSQGDNRDRVTEAFF | TGTGCCAGCAGCCAAGGAGATAACCGAGACAGGGTTACTGAAGCTTTCTTT
TRBJ2-3 | many | TRBV6-4 | TRBD2 | CASSKIAGSPDTQYF | TGTGCCAGCAGCAAGATAGCGGGATCCCCAGATACGCAGTATTTT
TRBJ2-7 | medium-sized | TRBV6-1 | . | CASSESSSYEQYF | TGTGCCAGCAGTGAATCCAGCTCCTACGAGCAGTACTTC
TRBJ2-2 | many | TRBV6-2/TRBV6-3 | . | CASSYSVTYRENTGELFF | TGTGCCAGCAGTTACTCAGTAACCTACAGGGAGAACACCGGGGAGCTGTTTTTT
TRBJ1-3 | medium-sized | TRBV6-1 | . | CASSEALLGSASGNTIYF | TGTGCCAGCAGTGAAGCCCTCCTGGGCAGCGCCTCTGGAAACACCATATATTTT
TRBJ2-4 | . | TRBV6-1 | TRBD2 | CASRAPGGKNIQYF | TGTGCCAGCAGAGCACCGGGGGGGAAAAACATTCAGTACTTC
TRBJ1-2 | many | TRBV11-2 | . | CASSFGGNYGYTF | TGTGCCAGCAGCTTCGGGGGGAACTATGGCTACACCTTC
TRBJ1-1 | many | TRBV4-2 | . | CASSQGAGEGGLGTEAFF | TGTGCCAGCAGCCAAGGAGCGGGTGAGGGGGGTCTAGGCACTGAAGCTTTCTTT
TRBJ1-1 | few | TRBV6-2/TRBV6-3 | TRBD1 | CASRNPGTVTAFF | TGTGCCAGCAGAAACCCCGGGACAGTGACGGCTTTCTTT
TRBJ2-1 | medium-sized | TRBV6-4 | TRBD2 | CASSDSAGGNNEQFF | TGTGCCAGCAGTGACTCCGCGGGAGGGAACAATGAGCAGTTCTTC
TRBJ2-3 | many | TRBV27 | . | CASSLHGRGYTDTQYF | TGTGCCAGCAGTTTACACGGCAGGGGATACACAGATACGCAGTATTTT
TRBJ2-1 | many | TRBV6-4 | TRBD1 | CASSKGQGKYNEQFF | TGTGCCAGCAGTAAGGGACAGGGGAAATACAATGAGCAGTTCTTC
TRBJ2-3 | many | TRBV5-5 | . | CASSLGLPFTDTQYF | TGTGCCAGCAGCTTGGGACTACCTTTCACAGATACGCAGTATTTT
TRBJ2-7 | many | TRBV11-2 | TRBD2 | CASSLAAGGGEQYF | TGTGCCAGCAGCTTAGCAGCGGGAGGAGGCGAGCAGTACTTC
TRBJ2-1 | many | TRBV7-7 | TRBD2 | CASSLGAGGHNEQFF | TGTGCTAGCAGCTTAGGGGCGGGGGGCCACAATGAGCAGTTCTTC
TRBJ2-2 | . | TRBV7-2 | TRBD1 | CASSRQGSTGELFF | TGTGCCAGCAGTCGACAGGGCTCAACCGGGGAGCTGTTTTTT
TRBJ1-6 | . | TRBV27 | . | CASSVQMGSYNSPLHF | TGTGCCAGCAGTGTACAGATGGGATCCTATAATTCACCCCTCCACTTT
TRBJ1-1 | many | TRBV4-1 | . | CASSQLDRDGTEAFF | TGCGCCAGCAGCCAGTTAGACCGTGACGGCACTGAAGCTTTCTTT
TRBJ1-1 | . | TRBV6-1 | . | CASSEGAFITEAFF | TGTGCCAGCAGTGAAGGGGCTTTCATCACTGAAGCTTTCTTT
TRBJ2-3 | many | TRBV5-1 | TRBD2 | CASSSNVGGGTDTQYF | TGCGCCAGCAGCTCCAATGTCGGGGGGGGCACAGATACGCAGTATTTT
TRBJ1-5 | many | TRBV20-1 | . | CSARATNIGYQPQHF | TGCAGTGCTAGAGCAACCAATATTGGGTATCAGCCCCAGCATTTT
TRBJ1-2 | many | TRBV20-1 | . | CSASAIGNYGYTF | TGCAGTGCTAGCGCGATTGGAAACTATGGCTACACCTTC
TRBJ2-1 | many | TRBV7-9 | TRBD2 | CASSLALAGAYNEQFF | TGTGCCAGCAGCTTAGCGCTAGCGGGAGCCTACAATGAGCAGTTCTTC
TRBJ2-3 | many | TRBV5-4 | . | CASSPGIARTDTQYF | TGTGCCAGCAGCCCCGGGATTGCACGCACAGATACGCAGTATTTT
TRBJ2-3 | many | TRBV24-1 | TRBD2 | CATSGTSEKTSTDTQYF | TGTGCCACCAGTGGAACTAGCGAGAAAACTAGCACAGATACGCAGTATTTT
TRBJ2-7 | many | TRBV20-1 | . | CSGRGGGVYEQYF | TGCAGTGGTAGGGGGGGAGGGGTCTACGAGCAGTACTTC
TRBJ1-6 | many | TRBV3-1 | . | CASSLQDSPLHF | TGTGCCAGCAGCTTACAGGATTCACCCCTCCACTTT
TRBJ2-7 | few | TRBV6-5 | . | CASSWGNEQYF | TGTGCCAGCAGTTGGGGTAACGAGCAGTACTTC
TRBJ2-2 | many | TRBV12-3/TRBV12-4 | TRBD2 | CASSGLAGFDTGELFF | TGTGCCAGCAGTGGACTAGCGGGGTTCGACACCGGGGAGCTGTTTTTT
TRBJ2-5 | medium-sized | TRBV6-2/TRBV6-3 | . | CASSYSETETQYF | TGTGCCAGCAGTTATTCCGAAACAGAGACCCAGTACTTC
TRBJ2-7 | many | TRBV7-9 | . | CASSWGAYEQYF | TGTGCCAGCAGCTGGGGGGCCTACGAGCAGTACTTC
TRBJ2-7 | . | TRBV3-1 | TRBD1 | CASSLQGSYEQYF | TGTGCCAGCTCTTTACAGGGGTCCTACGAGCAGTACTTC
TRBJ2-2 | many | TRBV6-5 | TRBD2 | CASSSEGLAGGYTGELFF | TGTGCCAGCAGTTCGGAGGGACTAGCGGGAGGGTACACCGGGGAGCTGTTTTTT
TRBJ1-2 | many | TRBV13 | . | CASSSQANYGYTF | TGTGCCAGCAGCTCACAGGCTAACTATGGCTACACCTTC
TRBJ2-7 | many | TRBV6-1 | TRBD1 | CASSESQGGSYEQYF | TGTGCCAGCAGTGAATCACAGGGGGGATCGTACGAGCAGTACTTC